The clone carrying this T cell receptor beta chain showed up just once. The record originates from a study of cytomegalovirus exposure and HLA in healthy donors. The PCR had 60 Vbeta and 13 Jbeta primers. Clones were sequenced by immunoSEQ multiplex PCR, and TCRdb holds only the in-frame ones, with some missing. Among fewer than 200,000 clones listed, approximately 80% were seen once. Germline CDR1 is SQVTM and CDR2 is ANQGSEA. With V trimmed by 7 bases and J by 7 bases, 9 bases remained unmatched. The CDR3 length is 14 residues. The sequenced sample consisted of PBMCs. This TCR derives from a woman between 40 and 50 years old in good health and CMV-seropositive. The chain couples TRBV29-1 to TRBJ2-1; TRBD2 matches at 11 bases. For the CDR3, the DNA is TGCAGCGCAGAACTAGCGGGAGCGGGGAATGAGCAGTTCTTC. This encodes CSAELAGAGNEQFF.